Listed below are T cell receptor beta chains from one sample, sequenced in a study of long-term antiretroviral therapy in people with HIV. Profiling relied on immunoSEQ multiplex PCR, and the TCRdb table lists in-frame clones only, not all of them. The sample lists approximately 16,000 clones; about three quarters were seen once. Sequencing used unsorted PBMCs, obtained 2.1 years after starting antiretroviral therapy. The receptors shown here come from a man in his forties or fifties with HIV. The CDR3 runs from the conserved cysteine through the conserved F or W. Each record gives: D gene, J gene, clone size, V gene, CDR3 DNA, CDR3 protein. D genes are given only for firm matches. The size of a clone is reported for some rows only, either as once, few or many, or as a class for expanded clones.

NA TRBJ1-2 few TRBV5-6 TGTGCCAGCAGCTTCCCTCGACAGACCTTTGGCTATGGCTACACCTTC CASSFPRQTFGYGYTF
NA TRBJ2-7 NA TRBV7-9 TGTGCCAGCAGCTTTATTATGGCGGAGCAGTACTTC CASSFIMAEQYF
TRBD1 TRBJ2-7 NA TRBV5-4 TGTGCCAGCAGCTTGGACAGGGGTTCCTACGAGCAGTACTTC CASSLDRGSYEQYF
TRBD1 TRBJ2-1 NA TRBV7-3 TGTGCCAGCAGCGCCTCCGGGACAGCGGATGAGCAGTTCTTC CASSASGTADEQFF
TRBD1 TRBJ1-5 NA TRBV5-6 TGTGCCAGCAGCAAAGGACAGGGATATCAGCCCCAGCATTTT CASSKGQGYQPQHF
NA TRBJ2-1 few TRBV11-2 TGTGCCAGCAGCTTACTAGGAGACGAGCAGTTCTTC CASSLLGDEQFF
NA TRBJ2-1 few TRBV14 TGTGCCAGCAGCCTACTAGGCTACAATGAGCAGTTCTTC CASSLLGYNEQFF
NA TRBJ1-2 NA TRBV6-5 TGTGCCAGCAGCGGAACAAGGGGGGATGGCTACACCTTC CASSGTRGDGYTF
NA TRBJ2-1 NA TRBV5-1 TGCGCCAGCAGCAGGTTACCCCAGGGGATCAGCTACAATGAGCAGTTCTTC CASSRLPQGISYNEQFF
TRBD1 TRBJ2-1 NA TRBV2 TGTGCCAGCAGTGAAGCCCTTGGACAGGGAAATGAGCAGTTCTTC CASSEALGQGNEQFF
TRBD1 TRBJ1-2 few TRBV7-8 TGTGCCAGCAGCCGGACAGGGGCCACCTATGGCTACACCTTC CASSRTGATYGYTF
NA TRBJ2-7 NA TRBV27 TGTGCCAGCAGTTTACAGGGGAATGGTCCCTACGAGCAGTACTTC CASSLQGNGPYEQYF
NA TRBJ1-2 once TRBV5-6 TGTGCCAGCAGCTTGGTTAACACACAGAGGGGAGAGGATGGCTACACCTTC CASSLVNTQRGEDGYTF
NA TRBJ2-3 NA TRBV7-6 TGTGCCAGCAGCTTAGGGCTAGCGTCTAGCACAGATACGCAGTATTTT CASSLGLASSTDTQYF
NA TRBJ1-2 NA TRBV2 TGTGCCAGCAGTGAAGCGGTAGACCTCTATGGCTACACCTTC CASSEAVDLYGYTF
NA TRBJ2-3 NA TRBV2 TGTGCCACTGCTCTCTCAGATACGCAGTATTTT CATALSDTQYF
NA TRBJ2-7 NA TRBV27 TGTGCCAGCAGTTTAACAGTCTCCTACGAGCAGTACTTC CASSLTVSYEQYF
NA TRBJ1-1 NA TRBV19 TGTGCCAGTAGTAGCCCGGGACGGATGAACACTGAAGCTTTCTTT CASSSPGRMNTEAFF
TRBD1 TRBJ2-7 NA TRBV9 TGTGCCAGCAGCGCAGGGGGGACAGGGGACGAGCAGTACTTC CASSAGGTGDEQYF
TRBD2 TRBJ2-7 large TRBV19 TGTGCCAGTAGTATAAGCGGGGGGTCCCCCTACGAGCAGTACTTC CASSISGGSPYEQYF
NA TRBJ1-1 NA TRBV5-4 TGTGCCAGCAGCCCAAGGACGAACACTGAAGCTTTCTTT CASSPRTNTEAFF
NA TRBJ2-7 few TRBV6-5 TGTGCCAGCAGTTTGGACGGTTCCTACGAGCAGTACTTC CASSLDGSYEQYF
NA TRBJ1-1 NA TRBV30 TGTGCCTGGAGTAAGGTCACTGAAGCTTTCTTT CAWSKVTEAFF